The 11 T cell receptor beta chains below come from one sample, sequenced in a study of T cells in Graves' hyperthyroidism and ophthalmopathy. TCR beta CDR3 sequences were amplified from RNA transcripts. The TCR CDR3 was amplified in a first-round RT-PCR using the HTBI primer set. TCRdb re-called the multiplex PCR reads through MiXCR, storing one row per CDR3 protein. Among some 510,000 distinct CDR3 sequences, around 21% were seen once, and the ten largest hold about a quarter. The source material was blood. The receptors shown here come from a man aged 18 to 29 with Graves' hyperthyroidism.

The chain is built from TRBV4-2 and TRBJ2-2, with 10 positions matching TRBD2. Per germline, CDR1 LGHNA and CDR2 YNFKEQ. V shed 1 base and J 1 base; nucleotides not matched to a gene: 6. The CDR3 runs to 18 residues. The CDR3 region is CASSQVWTSGKNTGELFF. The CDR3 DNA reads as TGTGCCAGCAGCCAAGTTTGGACTAGCGGAAAGAACACCGGGGAGCTGTTTTTT.

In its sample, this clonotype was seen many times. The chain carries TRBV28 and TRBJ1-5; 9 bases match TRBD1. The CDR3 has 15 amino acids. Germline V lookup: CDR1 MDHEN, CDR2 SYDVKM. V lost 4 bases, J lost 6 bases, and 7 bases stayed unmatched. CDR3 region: CASSSPDRGSQPQHF. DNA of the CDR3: TGTGCCAGCAGTTCCCCGGACAGGGGAAGTCAGCCCCAGCATTTT.

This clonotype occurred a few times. CDR3 coding DNA: TGTGCCAGCAGTCCCGGACTAGTCCGTGTGGAGACCCAGTACTTC. It is translated as CASSPGLVRVETQYF. This chain joins TRBV28 and TRBJ2-5; 7 bases match TRBD2. CDR3 length: 15 residues. Germline V CDR1 and CDR2: MDHEN, SYDVKM. V lost 5 bases and J lost 5; bases outside the gene matches: 11. Full variable domain (rest looked up from reference TRBV28 and TRBJ2-5): DVKVTQSSRYLVKRTGEKVFLECVQDMDHENMFWYRQDPGLGLRLIYFSYDVKMKEKGDIPEGYSVSREKKERFSLILESASTNQTSMYLCASSPGLVRVETQYFGPGTRLLVL.

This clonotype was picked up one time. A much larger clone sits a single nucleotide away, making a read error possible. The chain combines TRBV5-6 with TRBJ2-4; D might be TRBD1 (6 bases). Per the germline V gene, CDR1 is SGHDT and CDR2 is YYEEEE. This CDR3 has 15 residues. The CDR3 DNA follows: TGTGCCAGCAGCTTGCCTAATATACAGGGTGGCATTAAGTACTTC. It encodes CASSLPNIQGGIKYF.

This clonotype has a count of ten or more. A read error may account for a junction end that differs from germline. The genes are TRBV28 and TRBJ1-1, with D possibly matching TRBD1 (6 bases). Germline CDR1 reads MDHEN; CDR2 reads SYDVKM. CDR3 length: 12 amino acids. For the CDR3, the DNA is TGTGCCAGCAGTTTAAGGGGGTATAGAGCTTTCTTC. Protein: CASSLRGYRAFF.

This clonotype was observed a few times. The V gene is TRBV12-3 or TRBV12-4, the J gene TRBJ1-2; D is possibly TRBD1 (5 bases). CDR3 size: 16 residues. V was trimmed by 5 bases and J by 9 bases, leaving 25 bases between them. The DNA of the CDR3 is TGTGCCAGCAGTGACCCGTGGGACCGGGTTATCACTCGCTACACCTTC. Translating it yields CASSDPWDRVITRYTF.

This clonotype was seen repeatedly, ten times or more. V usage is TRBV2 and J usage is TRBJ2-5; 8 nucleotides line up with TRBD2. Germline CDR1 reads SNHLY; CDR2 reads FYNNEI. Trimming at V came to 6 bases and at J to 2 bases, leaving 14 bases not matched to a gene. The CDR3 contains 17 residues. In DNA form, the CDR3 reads TGTGCCAGCAGCACCCGGCAAGCGGGGGAGACTCAAGAGACCCAGTACTTC. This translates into CASSTRQAGETQETQYF.

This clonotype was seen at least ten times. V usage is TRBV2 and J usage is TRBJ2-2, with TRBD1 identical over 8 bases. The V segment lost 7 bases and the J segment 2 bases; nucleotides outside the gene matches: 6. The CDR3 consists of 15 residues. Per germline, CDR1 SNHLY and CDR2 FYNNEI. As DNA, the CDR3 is TGTGCCAGCACCCCGGGACAGGCCAACACCGGGGAGCTGTTTTTT. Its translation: CASTPGQANTGELFF.

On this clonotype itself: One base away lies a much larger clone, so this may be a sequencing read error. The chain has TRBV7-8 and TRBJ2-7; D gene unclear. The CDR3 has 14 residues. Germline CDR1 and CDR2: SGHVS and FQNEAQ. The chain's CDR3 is CASSLADPSYEQCF. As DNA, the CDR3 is TGTGCCAGCAGCTTAGCGGATCCCTCCTACGAGCAGTGCTTC.

CDR3 DNA: TGTGCCACCAGTGATTTGAGGGGGACCGGGGAGCTGTTTTTT. Translated, it gives CATSDLRGTGELFF. This sequence joins TRBV24-1 and TRBJ2-2; possibly TRBD1 for D (6 bases). Germline CDR1 reads KGHDR; CDR2 reads SFDVKD. This CDR3 spans 14 amino acids. V lost 0 bases and J 5 bases, leaving 6 bases between the germline ends.

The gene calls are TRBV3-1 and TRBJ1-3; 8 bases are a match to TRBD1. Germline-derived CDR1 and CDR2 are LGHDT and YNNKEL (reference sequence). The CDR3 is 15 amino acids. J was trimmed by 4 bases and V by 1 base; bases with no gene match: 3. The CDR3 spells CASSQAGTGGNTIYF. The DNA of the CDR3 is TGTGCCAGCAGCCAAGCCGGGACAGGCGGAAACACCATATATTTT.